The 29 T cell receptor beta chains in this list originate from one sample, sequenced in a study of Ad26.COV2.S vaccination and SARS-CoV-2 variants (dated by TCRdb to the early 2020s). Read against the paper, the sample's treatment or condition label means: around 19 received Ad26.COV2.S at low or high dose, single or two shots; 5 received placebo; per-sample allocation not given. Repertoires of vaccine and placebo recipients were sequenced from samples collected on day 63 after the first injection. The method was the immunoSEQ multiplex PCR assay. TCRdb holds this immuneACCESS table with in-frame rearrangements only. Some clones are missing; in checked studies, unresolved V genes explain under half, and the rest has no known cause. Here the sample has about 350,000 clones; about 89% occur a single time. Roughly 5% of the sample is taken by the ten largest. The material sequenced was peripheral blood, taken in a trial of Ad26.COV2.S vaccine versus placebo. These receptors were obtained from a person aged 18-60 years who received the Ad26.COV2.S COVID-19 vaccine or a placebo.

This clone is a singleton in its sample. V gene TRBV28 combines with J gene TRBJ1-2; tentatively, D is TRBD1 (6 bases). The V gene lost 4 bases and the J gene lost 13 bases, with 16 bases spanning the gap. This CDR3 is built from 12 residues. Germline CDR1 reads MDHEN; CDR2 reads SYDVKM. CDR3 region: CASSSRTVTVTF. The CDR3 coding sequence is TGTGCCAGCAGTTCGCGGACAGTAACGGTCACCTTC.

CDR3 sequence (DNA): TGCGCCAGCAGCCAAGGACAGGTTATGAACACTGAAGCTTTCTTT. Amino acids: CASSQGQVMNTEAFF. The V and J genes are TRBV4-3 and TRBJ1-1; D might be TRBD1 (6 bases). V lost 1 base and J lost 0, with 9 bases in between. The CDR3 length is 15 residues. CDR1 LGHNA and CDR2 YSLEER come from the germline V gene.

The rearrangement joins TRBV5-6 to TRBJ2-7, with D perhaps assigned TRBD1 or TRBD2 (5 bases each). Between the trimmed V and J ends, which lost 3 bases and 4 bases, there was a span of 11 bases. Germline CDR1 SGHDT, CDR2 YYEEEE. This CDR3 is 13 amino acids long. This CDR3 is CASSSGTVYEQYF. CDR3 DNA sequence: TGTGCCAGCAGCTCTGGGACGGTTTACGAGCAGTACTTC.

The rearrangement joins TRBV24-1 to TRBJ2-5, with D unresolved. The germline CDR1 and CDR2 sequences are KGHDR and SFDVKD. The V end lost 0 bases, the J end lost 3 bases, and 4 bases lay between the germline ends. The CDR3 totals 13 residues. In DNA form, the CDR3 reads TGTGCCACCAGTGATTTGGACAAAGAGACCCAGTACTTC. Protein sequence: CATSDLDKETQYF.

This clone was picked up a small number of times. The chain combines TRBV19 with TRBJ1-1, with 8 bases identical to TRBD1. Germline CDR1 LNHDA, CDR2 SQIVND (reference sequence). Unmatched junction bases numbered 6, after V lost 2 bases and J lost 7 bases. This CDR3 has 14 residues. As DNA, the CDR3 is TGTGCCAGTAGTATACGGACAGGGAGACTTGAAGCTTTCTTT. Translated, it gives CASSIRTGRLEAFF.

V gene TRBV5-4 combines with J gene TRBJ2-2; perhaps TRBD2 as D (5 bases). Trimming removed 10 bases from V and 5 bases from J, with 18 bases in between. This CDR3 region has 14 residues. Germline V gene data show CDR1 as SGHNT and CDR2 as YYREEE (reference sequence). CDR3 amino acids: CAGLYTPGTGELFF. CDR3 in DNA: TGTGCCGGTCTCTATACCCCGGGGACCGGGGAGCTGTTTTTT.

The chain combines TRBV24-1 with TRBJ2-1; D is unresolved. This CDR3 has 16 residues. The V gene's germline CDR1 is KGHDR and CDR2 SFDVKD. Trimming cost V 3 bases and J 1 base, with 12 bases left between them. DNA for the CDR3: TGTGCCACCAGTGATCGAAGCGCGAGATCCTACAATGAGCAGTTCTTC. Its protein product is CATSDRSARSYNEQFF.

This clone was counted only a few times. The chain employs TRBV5-4 and TRBJ2-1, with 9 bases lining up with TRBD2. Germline V gives CDR1 SGHNT, CDR2 YYREEE (reference sequence). This CDR3 is 16 amino acids long. After removal of 3 bases from V and 3 bases from J, the junction contained 7 bases not matched to a gene. The chain's CDR3 is CASSSGSSGSYNEQFF. DNA for the CDR3: TGTGCCAGCAGCTCAGGAAGTAGCGGGAGCTACAATGAGCAGTTCTTC.

The V gene is TRBV5-1, the J gene TRBJ2-5; 13 positions match TRBD2. Germline trimming cut 8 bases from V and 5 bases from J; bases unmatched to any gene: 9. Per germline, CDR1 SGHRS and CDR2 YFSETQ. The CDR3 runs to 15 residues. CDR3 DNA sequence: TGCGCCAGTAGACTAGCGGGGGGCCGGGAGGAGACCCAGTACTTC. This codes for CASRLAGGREETQYF.

The chain couples TRBV11-2 to TRBJ2-1, with TRBD2 as a possible D gene (5 bases). This CDR3 contains 13 residues. In germline, CDR1 is SGHAT, CDR2 FQNNGV. V was cut by 5 bases and J by 15 bases, with 20 bases left in between. This CDR3 reads CASSVGGLSVGFF. CDR3 in DNA: TGTGCCAGCAGCGTAGGAGGCCTTAGCGTAGGGTTCTTC.

The rearrangement uses TRBV19 and TRBJ2-4; tentative D call: TRBD1 (6 bases). Germline loops: CDR1 LNHDA, CDR2 SQIVND (reference sequence). CDR3 length equals 14 residues. Trimming cost V 4 bases and J 1 base, with 8 bases left between them. The CDR3 coding sequence is TGTGCCAGTAGTACAGGGGTTGCCAAAAACATTCAGTACTTC. Translating gives CASSTGVAKNIQYF.

The CDR3 here is CASSLAKEIIPGELFF. The CDR3 nucleotides are TGTGCCAGCAGCTTAGCTAAAGAGATAATACCCGGGGAGCTGTTTTTT. The chain couples TRBV7-8 to TRBJ2-2; D is unclear. CDR3 length equals 16 residues. Germline CDR1 SGHVS, CDR2 FQNEAQ. The V end was cut by 0 bases, the J end by 6 bases, with 14 bases between.

V gene TRBV10-3 combines with J gene TRBJ1-5, with a possible D match to TRBD1 (5 bases). CDR3 length equals 14 residues. The V and J ends lost 6 bases and 7 bases respectively, with 16 bases between them. The germline CDR1 and CDR2 sequences are ENHRY and SYGVKD. CDR3 nucleotide sequence: TGTGCCATCAGCTCCGACGGGGGGGTACAGCCCCAGCATTTT. The encoded protein is CAISSDGGVQPQHF.

This clone has only one observation. The chain combines TRBV4-2 with TRBJ1-1; 9 bases fit TRBD1. After removal of 0 bases from V and 0 bases from J, the junction contained 14 bases not matched to a gene. The CDR3 is made up of 20 amino acids. Germline values: CDR1 LGHNA, CDR2 YNFKEQ. The CDR3 loop is CASSQDGPSYRGRMNTEAFF. The CDR3 DNA reads as TGTGCCAGCAGCCAAGATGGTCCCTCCTACAGGGGGCGCATGAACACTGAAGCTTTCTTT.

The chain carries TRBV10-3 and TRBJ2-1; D unclear. In germline, CDR1 is ENHRY, CDR2 SYGVKD. The V end was cut by 2 bases, the J end by 0 bases, with 8 bases between. The CDR3 contains 15 residues. In nucleotides, the CDR3 is TGTGCCATCAGTGAGGGGCTCGACTCCTACAATGAGCAGTTCTTC. Its translation: CAISEGLDSYNEQFF.

This clone has just a few counts. V gene TRBV29-1 combines with J gene TRBJ1-1; tentatively, D is TRBD1 (6 bases). CDR3 size: 13 residues. V was pared by 6 bases and J by 1 base, with 12 bases between. CDR1 is SQVTM, CDR2 ANQGSEA, per germline. This CDR3 is CSVNKGGNTEAFF. The CDR3 region has the DNA TGCAGCGTAAATAAAGGGGGGAACACTGAAGCTTTCTTT. Complete variable domain (other parts from reference TRBV29-1 and TRBJ1-1): SAVISQKPSRDICQRGTSLTIQCQVDSQVTMMFWYRQQPGQSLTLIATANQGSEATYESGFVIDKFPISRPNLTFSTLTVSNMSPEDSSIYLCSVNKGGNTEAFFGQGTRLTVV.

This clone is a singleton in its sample. The chain couples TRBV5-5 to TRBJ1-1, with 7 bases fitting TRBD1. This CDR3 region has 16 residues. Trimming cost V 4 bases and J 0 bases; bases outside gene matches: 9. The germline V gene encodes CDR1 SGHKS and CDR2 YYEKEE (reference sequence). The DNA for the CDR3 is TGTGCCAGCAGCGCCACAGGGGCCGCCTTGAACACTGAAGCTTTCTTT. Its translation is CASSATGAALNTEAFF.

The V call is TRBV21-1, the J call TRBJ1-5; TRBD1, the table's D call, lacks a check against the DNA. TRBV21-1 is an annotated pseudogene. This CDR3 has 14 residues. In DNA, the CDR3 is TGTGCCAGCACCAGATCAGATAGCAATCAGCCCCAGCATTTT. Encoded protein: CASTRSDSNQPQHF.

In this sample, this clone turned up a few times. This chain connects TRBV5-1 to TRBJ2-2; TRBD2 agrees at 9 bases. V trimming: 7 bases; J trimming: 2 bases; junction bases outside the gene matches: 6. The CDR3 covers 15 residues. Germline V gene data show CDR1 as SGHRS and CDR2 as YFSETQ. CDR3 DNA sequence: TGCGCCAGCGCTGCGACTAGCGGAAACACCGGGGAGCTGTTTTTT. Translation gives CASAATSGNTGELFF.

This rearrangement joins TRBV6-5 to TRBJ1-5, with 9 bases lining up with TRBD1. CDR1 MNHEY and CDR2 SVGAGI come from the germline V gene. The V gene end was trimmed by 6 bases and the J gene end by 5 bases; junction bases not matched to a gene: 8. The CDR3 has 15 amino acids. CDR3 bases: TGTGCCAGCAGCCCAGGACAGGGGAGGGATCAGCCCCAGCATTTT. It translates to CASSPGQGRDQPQHF.

The chain employs TRBV9 and TRBJ2-5; maybe TRBD2 (6 bases). The V end was cut by 5 bases, the J end by 2 bases, with 10 bases between. This CDR3 is 13 amino acids long. In germline, CDR1 is SGDLS, CDR2 YYNGEE. The CDR3 sequence is CASSGGLQETQYF. The CDR3 DNA reads as TGTGCCAGCAGTGGGGGGTTACAAGAGACCCAGTACTTC.

The chain has TRBV5-6 and TRBJ2-7; TRBD2 might be the D (5 bases). The germline CDR1 and CDR2 sequences are SGHDT and YYEEEE. The CDR3 runs to 15 residues. The germline V and J ends were trimmed by 0 bases and 2 bases, with 12 bases remaining between them. The CDR3 DNA sequence: TGTGCCAGCAGCTTGGGAAGCGGAGAAGCCTACGAGCAGTACTTC. Its translation: CASSLGSGEAYEQYF.

The chain is built from TRBV9 and TRBJ2-2; maybe TRBD1 (6 bases). Germline CDR1 SGDLS, CDR2 YYNGEE. This CDR3 spans 15 amino acids. The ends were cut back, 0 bases at V and 6 bases at J, with 12 bases in the middle. For the CDR3, the DNA is TGTGCCAGCAGCGTAGGAGACAACAGGGCCGGGGAGCTGTTTTTT. The encoded protein is CASSVGDNRAGELFF.

This rearrangement joins TRBV28 to TRBJ2-7; TRBD1 is a possible D gene (6 bases). Trimming shortened V by 5 bases and J by 3 bases, and 17 bases separated the two germline ends. Germline V gene data show CDR1 as MDHEN and CDR2 as SYDVKM. The CDR3 extends over 15 amino acids. CDR3 region: CASSKWQGYRYEQYF. CDR3 in DNA: TGTGCCAGCAGTAAATGGCAGGGGTATCGCTACGAGCAGTACTTC.

The J gene is TRBJ2-3, the V gene TRBV3-1 (or the pseudogene TRBV3-2); 13 nucleotides line up with TRBD2. The V gene end was trimmed by 1 base and the J gene end by 5 bases; junction bases not matched to a gene: 6. The CDR3 totals 17 residues. CDR1 and CDR2 (germline): LGHDT, YNNKEL (reference sequence). The CDR3 coding sequence is TGTGCCAGCAGCCAAGCTAGACTAGCGGGAGGCGGAGATACGCAGTATTTT. Amino acid sequence: CASSQARLAGGGDTQYF.

The genes are TRBV28 and TRBJ1-5; a possible D gene is TRBD1 (5 bases). The CDR3 sequence is 17 residues long. Trimming removed 5 bases from V and 2 bases from J, with 19 bases in between. Germline V lookup: CDR1 MDHEN, CDR2 SYDVKM. CDR3 nucleotides: TGTGCCAGCAGTAGGGGAAATACAGGATTTGGCAATCAGCCCCAGCATTTT. Its translation is CASSRGNTGFGNQPQHF.

The chain employs TRBV19 and TRBJ1-4; D possibly corresponds to TRBD1 (5 bases). Between the trimmed V and J ends, which lost 3 bases and 0 bases, there was a span of 8 bases. The CDR3 runs 15 residues. CDR1 is LNHDA, CDR2 SQIVND, per germline (reference sequence). In nucleotides, the CDR3 is TGTGCCAGTAGTATTACGGGGCCAACTAATGAAAAACTGTTTTTT. Protein product: CASSITGPTNEKLFF.

The rearrangement joins TRBV28 to TRBJ1-2; 10 bases agree with TRBD1. Germline assignment: CDR1 MDHEN and CDR2 SYDVKM. The CDR3 totals 14 residues. Trimming took 7 bases from V and 4 from J; bases not matched to a gene: 6. CDR3 in amino acids: CASKRQGARYGYTF. CDR3 nucleotides: TGTGCCAGCAAGAGACAGGGGGCGCGCTATGGCTACACCTTC.

The CDR3: CASSRDGLSYEQYF. In nucleotides, the CDR3 is TGTGCCAGCAGTCGGGACGGACTCTCCTACGAGCAGTACTTC. The chain recombines TRBV6-5 with TRBJ2-7, with D perhaps matching TRBD1 or TRBD2 (5 bases each). Between the trimmed V and J ends, which lost 5 bases and 0 bases, there was a span of 11 bases. CDR1 and CDR2 (germline): MNHEY, SVGAGI. This CDR3 has 14 residues.